A selection of T cell receptor beta chains follows, all from one sample in a study of shared clonotypes between healthy human individuals. Some clones are missing from TCRdb's copy, which holds only in-frame ones; the method was immunoSEQ multiplex PCR. The sample holds about 2 million clones; less than 95% are singletons and the top ten take about 1.1%. Sequenced sample: naive CD8+ T cells sorted from blood. These TCRs come from a man between 18 and 29 years old in good health. CDR3s include the opening cysteine and the closing phenylalanine or tryptophan. Fields, in order: clone size, J gene, D gene, V gene, CDR3 protein, CDR3 DNA. A D gene is named only where the DNA matches it firmly. Clone size appears in some rows only: once, few, many, or a class for an expanded clone.

NA	TRBJ1-1	TRBD1	TRBV28	CAIKEGQGSTEAFF	TGTGCCATCAAGGAGGGACAGGGTTCCACTGAAGCTTTCTTT
NA	TRBJ2-1	NA	TRBV9	CASSVGEGEQFF	TGTGCCAGCAGCGTAGGAGAGGGTGAGCAGTTCTTC
NA	TRBJ1-1	NA	TRBV6-5	CASSPRTGNTEAFF	TGTGCCAGCAGTCCAAGGACGGGGAACACTGAAGCTTTCTTT
NA	TRBJ2-3	TRBD2	TRBV2	CASSDTSGGATDTQYF	TGTGCCAGCAGTGATACTAGCGGGGGGGCAACAGATACGCAGTATTTT
once	TRBJ2-7	NA	TRBV7-9	CASSLLAYEQYF	TGTGCCAGCAGCTTACTAGCCTACGAGCAGTACTTC
NA	TRBJ2-1	NA	TRBV2	CASQDSYNEQFF	TGTGCCAGTCAGGACTCCTACAATGAGCAGTTCTTC
NA	TRBJ2-7	TRBD2	TRBV27	CASSYGGGGEQYF	TGTGCCAGCAGTTATGGCGGGGGGGGCGAGCAGTACTTC
once	TRBJ2-7	NA	TRBV11-2	CASSQAVYEQYF	TGTGCCAGCTCCCAGGCGGTCTACGAGCAGTACTTC
NA	TRBJ1-3	NA	TRBV2	CASSEYGADSGNTIYF	TGTGCCAGCAGTGAATATGGGGCCGACTCTGGAAACACCATATATTTT
NA	TRBJ2-1	TRBD2	TRBV9	CASKREGYNEQFF	TGTGCCAGCAAACGGGAGGGGTACAATGAGCAGTTCTTC
NA	TRBJ2-3	NA	TRBV14	CASSQDTTDTDTQYF	TGTGCCAGCAGCCAAGATACCACAGACACAGATACGCAGTATTTT
NA	TRBJ2-1	TRBD2	TRBV13	CASSPGLAEGDEQFF	TGTGCCAGCAGCCCCGGACTAGCGGAGGGGGATGAGCAGTTCTTC
NA	TRBJ2-3	TRBD2	TRBV7-8	CASSFGLAGGRGPHTQYF	TGTGCCAGCAGCTTTGGACTAGCGGGAGGGAGGGGGCCCCATACGCAGTATTTT
NA	TRBJ1-4	NA	TRBV10-3	CAISDGTALPTNEKLFF	TGTGCCATCAGTGATGGGACCGCTCTCCCAACTAATGAAAAACTGTTTTTT
NA	TRBJ1-2	NA	TRBV7-8	CASSLGLLNRASDYGYTF	TGTGCCAGCAGCTTAGGATTGCTAAACAGGGCAAGCGACTATGGCTACACCTTC
once	TRBJ2-7	TRBD2	TRBV6-5	CASSTSGGAYEQYF	TGTGCCAGCAGTACTAGCGGGGGGGCCTACGAGCAGTACTTC
NA	TRBJ1-1	NA	TRBV2	CASSVWGPNTEAFF	TGTGCCAGCAGTGTGTGGGGGCCTAACACTGAAGCTTTCTTT
few	TRBJ2-7	TRBD1	TRBV4-1	CASSQRDRGYEQYF	TGCGCCAGCAGCCAAAGGGACAGGGGCTACGAGCAGTACTTC
NA	TRBJ2-2	NA	TRBV27	CASRVYVGGELFF	TGTGCCAGCAGAGTATATGTGGGCGGGGAGCTGTTTTTT
NA	TRBJ2-7	TRBD1	TRBV11-2	CASSLIGTGYEQYF	TGTGCCAGCAGCTTAATCGGGACAGGCTACGAGCAGTACTTC
NA	TRBJ2-7	NA	TRBV5-6	CASSLVEAEQYF	TGTGCCAGCAGCTTGGTAGAGGCCGAGCAGTACTTC
NA	TRBJ2-1	NA	TRBV10-3	CAISEPPGAPTYNEQFF	TGTGCCATCAGTGAGCCCCCGGGGGCCCCCACCTACAATGAGCAGTTCTTC
NA	TRBJ1-6	NA	TRBV6-1	CASSEALLGSAGNSPLHF	TGTGCCAGCAGTGAAGCGCTTCTAGGATCGGCAGGGAATTCACCCCTCCACTTT
NA	TRBJ2-5	NA	TRBV7-6	CASSLEVSTAETQYF	TGTGCCAGCAGCTTAGAAGTGTCGACAGCGGAGACCCAGTACTTC
NA	TRBJ2-1	NA	TRBV9	CASSLRRGSDNEQFF	TGTGCCAGCAGCCTCCGGAGGGGTTCGGACAATGAGCAGTTCTTC
NA	TRBJ2-4	NA	TRBV7-6	CASSAGEAKNIQYF	TGTGCCAGCAGCGCCGGGGAAGCCAAAAACATTCAGTACTTC
once	TRBJ2-2	TRBD2	TRBV30	CASTRREGLITGELFF	TGTGCCTCGACCCGGCGGGAGGGATTAATCACCGGGGAGCTGTTTTTT
NA	TRBJ2-1	TRBD1	TRBV7-9	CASSSDRERVGEQFF	TGTGCCAGCAGCTCAGACAGGGAAAGGGTCGGTGAGCAGTTCTTC
NA	TRBJ1-2	NA	TRBV4-1	CASSLTGQPIQNYGYTF	TGCGCCAGCAGCCTTACCGGACAGCCGATACAAAACTATGGCTACACCTTC
NA	TRBJ2-7	TRBD1	TRBV4-1	CASSQVDRGGYEQYF	TGCGCCAGCAGCCAAGTGGACAGGGGAGGCTACGAGCAGTACTTC
few	TRBJ2-1	TRBD2	TRBV28	CASSFQSRGGSNEQFF	TGTGCCAGCAGTTTTCAATCCCGCGGGGGGTCCAATGAGCAGTTCTTC
NA	TRBJ2-2	NA	TRBV29-1	CSVVTGESTGELFF	TGCAGCGTAGTGACGGGAGAGAGTACCGGGGAGCTGTTTTTT
NA	TRBJ2-7	TRBD1	TRBV28	CASNPLETGEDYEQYF	TGTGCCAGCAATCCCTTAGAGACAGGGGAAGACTACGAGCAGTACTTC
NA	TRBJ2-3	NA	TRBV28	CASSLLGSTDTQYF	TGTGCCAGCAGTTTACTGGGAAGCACAGATACGCAGTATTTT
NA	TRBJ1-1	NA	TRBV11-2	CASTEGNSFTEAFF	TGTGCCAGCACCGAAGGTAACAGTTTCACTGAAGCTTTCTTT
NA	TRBJ2-7	NA	TRBV7-9	CASSLEDGEQYF	TGTGCCAGCAGCTTGGAGGACGGCGAGCAGTACTTC
NA	TRBJ2-7	TRBD1	TRBV27	CASGTPGQGPYEQYF	TGTGCCAGCGGGACACCGGGACAGGGCCCCTACGAGCAGTACTTC
few	TRBJ1-5	NA	TRBV19	CAVGDTGPWEPQHF	TGTGCCGTAGGGGACACAGGGCCTTGGGAGCCCCAGCATTTT
NA	TRBJ2-7	NA	TRBV5-3	CAGYIYEQYF	TGTGCCGGCTATATCTACGAGCAGTACTTC
NA	TRBJ2-5	NA	TRBV27	CASRTDEDSEETQYF	TGTGCCAGCAGGACGGACGAAGACTCGGAAGAGACCCAGTACTTC
NA	TRBJ2-7	NA	TRBV7-2	CASSLFFDRSYEQYF	TGTGCCAGCAGCTTGTTCTTTGACAGGTCCTACGAGCAGTACTTC
NA	TRBJ1-5	TRBD1	TRBV2	CASRSQGNNQPQHF	TGTGCCAGCAGGTCACAGGGGAACAATCAGCCCCAGCATTTT
NA	TRBJ2-7	TRBD1	TRBV6-5	CASSPGQGEYEQYF	TGTGCCAGCAGTCCCGGACAGGGGGAATACGAGCAGTACTTC
NA	TRBJ2-3	TRBD2	TRBV4-3	CASSQELTSGTLADTQYF	TGCGCCAGCAGCCAAGAATTGACTAGCGGGACGCTGGCAGATACGCAGTATTTT
NA	TRBJ1-1	NA	TRBV27	CASSLSGGITEAFF	TGTGCCAGCAGTTTATCGGGGGGTATCACTGAAGCTTTCTTT
NA	TRBJ2-1	TRBD2	TRBV5-1	CASSLGLGNEQFF	TGCGCCAGCAGCTTAGGACTAGGTAATGAGCAGTTCTTC
NA	TRBJ2-7	NA	TRBV7-9	CAVWGESSYEQYF	TGTGCCGTCTGGGGGGAGTCATCCTACGAGCAGTACTTC
NA	TRBJ2-2	TRBD1	TRBV13	CASSLKAGGYTGELFF	TGTGCCAGCAGCTTAAAGGCAGGGGGTTACACCGGGGAGCTGTTTTTT
NA	TRBJ2-3	NA	TRBV4-1	CASSQDVGQLTSTDTQYF	TGCGCCAGCAGCCAAGACGTCGGACAGCTCACTAGCACAGATACGCAGTATTTT
NA	TRBJ2-7	NA	TRBV6-1	CATAGNSYEQYF	TGTGCGACGGCTGGGAACTCCTACGAGCAGTACTTC
NA	TRBJ1-1	NA	TRBV25-1	CASSEGDVTEAFF	TGTGCCAGCAGTGAGGGAGACGTCACTGAAGCTTTCTTT
NA	TRBJ1-2	NA	TRBV19	CASSLFGDHYGYTF	TGTGCCAGTAGTTTGTTCGGGGATCACTATGGCTACACCTTC
NA	TRBJ2-5	NA	TRBV27	CASRSWGDQETQYF	TGTGCCAGCAGATCCTGGGGGGACCAAGAGACCCAGTACTTC
NA	TRBJ1-2	NA	TRBV30	CAWSVLSYGYTF	TGTGCCTGGAGTGTGTTAAGCTATGGCTACACCTTC
NA	TRBJ2-1	TRBD2	TRBV6-1	CASSDLTSGGINEQFF	TGTGCCAGCAGTGACCTGACTAGCGGGGGGATCAATGAGCAGTTCTTC